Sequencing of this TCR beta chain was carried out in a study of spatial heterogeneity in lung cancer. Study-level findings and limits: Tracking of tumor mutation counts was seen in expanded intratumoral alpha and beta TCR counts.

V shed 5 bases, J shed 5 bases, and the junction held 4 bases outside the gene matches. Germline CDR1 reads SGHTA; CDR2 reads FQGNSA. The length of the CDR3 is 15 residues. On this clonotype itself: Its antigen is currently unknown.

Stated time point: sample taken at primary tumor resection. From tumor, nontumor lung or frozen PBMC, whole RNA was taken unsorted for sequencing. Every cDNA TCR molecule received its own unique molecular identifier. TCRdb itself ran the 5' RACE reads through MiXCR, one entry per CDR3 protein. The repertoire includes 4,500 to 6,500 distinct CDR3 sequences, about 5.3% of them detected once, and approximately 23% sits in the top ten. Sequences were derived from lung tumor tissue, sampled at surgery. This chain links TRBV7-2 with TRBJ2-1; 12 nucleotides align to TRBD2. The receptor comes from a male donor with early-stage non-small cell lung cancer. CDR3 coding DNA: TGTGCCAGCAGCCGCTCTAGCGGGGGGGACAATGAGCAGTTCTTC. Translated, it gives CASSRSSGGDNEQFF.